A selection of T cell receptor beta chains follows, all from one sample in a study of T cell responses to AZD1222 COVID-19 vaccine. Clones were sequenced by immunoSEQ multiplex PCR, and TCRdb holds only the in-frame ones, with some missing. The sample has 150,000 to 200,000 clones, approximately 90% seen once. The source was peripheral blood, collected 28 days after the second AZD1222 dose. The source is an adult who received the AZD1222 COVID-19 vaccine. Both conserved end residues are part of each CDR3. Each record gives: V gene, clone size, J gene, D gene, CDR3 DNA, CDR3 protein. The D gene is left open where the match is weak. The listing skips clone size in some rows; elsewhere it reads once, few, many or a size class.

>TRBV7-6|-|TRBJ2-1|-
TGTGCCAGCAGCTTGGGACCCTCTAGCTCCTACAATGAGCAGTTCTTC
CASSLGPSSSYNEQFF
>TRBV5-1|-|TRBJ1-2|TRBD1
TGCGCCAGCAGCCTCACAGGGGCGAACTATGGCTACACCTTC
CASSLTGANYGYTF
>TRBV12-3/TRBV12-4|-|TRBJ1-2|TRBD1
TGTGCCAGCAGCCAGGGGACAGACTATGGCTACACCTTC
CASSQGTDYGYTF
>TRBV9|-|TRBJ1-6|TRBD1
TGTGCCAGCAGCCCTCAGATGGGACAGGCTAATTCACCCCTCCACTTT
CASSPQMGQANSPLHF
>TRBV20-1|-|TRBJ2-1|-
TGCAGTGCTAGCTTGAGGGGGAGGCAGTTCTTC
CSASLRGRQFF
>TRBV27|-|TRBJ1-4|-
TGTGCCAGCAGTTCGGCGGGGATAGCGATGGAAAAACTGTTTTTT
CASSSAGIAMEKLFF
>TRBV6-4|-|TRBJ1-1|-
TGTGCCAGCAGGAACAGCCTCCAGGAGAACACTGAAGCTTTCTTT
CASRNSLQENTEAFF
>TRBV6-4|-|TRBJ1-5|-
TGTGCCAGCAGTGACTCGATGGGGAGTCAGCCCCAGCATTTT
CASSDSMGSQPQHF
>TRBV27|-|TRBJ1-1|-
TGTGCCAGCAGTTTATCGAACATCCGGGCCGAAGCTTTCTTT
CASSLSNIRAEAFF
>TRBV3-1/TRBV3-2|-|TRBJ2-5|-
TGTGCCAGCAGCCTCAGGGGAATGGGGGAGACCCAGTACTTC
CASSLRGMGETQYF
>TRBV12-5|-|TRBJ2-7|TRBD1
TGTGCTAGTGGTTTGGGATCGGGACAGGGCTACGAGCAGTACTTC
CASGLGSGQGYEQYF
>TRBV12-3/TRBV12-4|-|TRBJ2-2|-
TGTGCCAGCAGTCCCCCTGGGACCGGGGAGCTGTTTTTT
CASSPPGTGELFF
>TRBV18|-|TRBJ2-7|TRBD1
TGTGCCAGCTCATCGGGACAGGGAATTCCCTACGAGCAGTACTTC
CASSSGQGIPYEQYF
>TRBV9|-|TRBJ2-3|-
TGTGCCAGCAGCGTAGGGTTAGGGCAGAACACAGATACGCAGTATTTT
CASSVGLGQNTDTQYF
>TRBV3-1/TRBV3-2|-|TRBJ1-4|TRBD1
TGTGCCAGCAGCCGCCGGACAGGGCGGAATGAAAAACTGTTTTTT
CASSRRTGRNEKLFF
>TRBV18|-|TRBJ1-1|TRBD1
TGTGCCAGCTTAACAGGGGAGGACACTGAAGCTTTCTTT
CASLTGEDTEAFF
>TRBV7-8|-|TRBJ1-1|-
TGTGCCAGCAGCCCTAGGGTGGACACTGAAGCTTTCTTT
CASSPRVDTEAFF
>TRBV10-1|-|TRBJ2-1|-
TGCGCCAGCAGTGAATTCCGTGAATACAATGAGCAGTTCTTC
CASSEFREYNEQFF
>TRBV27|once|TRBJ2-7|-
TGTGCCAGCAGTTTGAAGGACAGTTCCTACGAGCAGTACTTC
CASSLKDSSYEQYF
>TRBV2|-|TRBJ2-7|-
TGTGCCAGCGGGGGACGTGACAGTACCTCCTACGAGCAGTACTTC
CASGGRDSTSYEQYF
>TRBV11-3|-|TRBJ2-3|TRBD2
TGTGCCAGCAGCTTAGATAATTGGCGGGGGGGCAGCACAGATACGCAGTATTTT
CASSLDNWRGGSTDTQYF
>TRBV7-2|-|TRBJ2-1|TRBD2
TGTGCCAGCAGCGAAGGGATTAGCGGGGAGTACAATGAGCAGTTCTTC
CASSEGISGEYNEQFF
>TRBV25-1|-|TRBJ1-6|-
TGTGCCAGCAGTGCTTCCGGGATCTCTAATTCACCCCTCCACTTT
CASSASGISNSPLHF
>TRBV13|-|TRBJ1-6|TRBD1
TGTGCCAGCAGCTTGGACAGGAGCAAGGGCAATTCACCCCTCCACTTT
CASSLDRSKGNSPLHF
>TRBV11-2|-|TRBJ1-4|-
TGTGCCAGCAGCTTAGCTGGGACGTCCGAAAAACTGTTTTTT
CASSLAGTSEKLFF
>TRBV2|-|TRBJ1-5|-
TGTGCCAGCAGGGGGTGGGGAGGCAATCAGCCCCAGCATTTT
CASRGWGGNQPQHF
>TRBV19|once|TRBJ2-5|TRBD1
TGTGCCAGTACCCTCTATCAGGGGGTCCAAGAGACCCAGTACTTC
CASTLYQGVQETQYF
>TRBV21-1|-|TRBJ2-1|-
TGTGCCAGCAGCGATCGCGCTTTAGCGGGGGGCCCTAATGAGCAGTTCTTC
CASSDRALAGGPNEQFF
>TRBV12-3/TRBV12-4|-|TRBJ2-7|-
TGTGCCAGCAGTGCAACAGGGACCGAGCAGTACTTC
CASSATGTEQYF
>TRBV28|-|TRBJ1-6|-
TGTGCCAGCAGTTTTGTAGGGGTCGATAATTCACCCCTCCACTTT
CASSFVGVDNSPLHF
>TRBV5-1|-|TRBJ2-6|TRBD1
TGCGCCAGCAGCGGACAGGGGCCCGGGGCCAACGTCCTGACTTTC
CASSGQGPGANVLTF
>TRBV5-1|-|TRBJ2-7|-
TGCGCCAGCAGCCCCGGACAGCCCTACGAGCAGTACTTC
CASSPGQPYEQYF
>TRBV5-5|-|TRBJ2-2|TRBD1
TGTGCCAGCAGCCGGACAGGGCTCACCGGGGAGCTGTTTTTT
CASSRTGLTGELFF
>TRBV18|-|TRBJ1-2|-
TGTGCCAGCTCACCGATCGCGCAGGGTGGCGACTATGGCTACACCTTC
CASSPIAQGGDYGYTF
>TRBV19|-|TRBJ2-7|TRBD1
TGTGCCAGTTCCAGAGGGGGCGTCAATCCCTACGAGCAGTACTTC
CASSRGGVNPYEQYF
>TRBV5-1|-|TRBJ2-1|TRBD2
TGCGCCAGCAGGACTAGCGGGGCTTACAATGAGCAGTTCTTC
CASRTSGAYNEQFF
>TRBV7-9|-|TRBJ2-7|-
TGTGCCAGCAGCTTAGAACGACAGTTCTCCTACGAGCAGTACTTC
CASSLERQFSYEQYF
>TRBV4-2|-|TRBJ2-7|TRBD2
TGTGCCAGCAGCCAAGTAACTAGCGGGAATACCTACGAGCAGTACTTC
CASSQVTSGNTYEQYF
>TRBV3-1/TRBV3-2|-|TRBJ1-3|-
TGTGCCAGCAGCCAAGATGATGCAGTGAGAATCTCTGGAAACACCATATATTTT
CASSQDDAVRISGNTIYF
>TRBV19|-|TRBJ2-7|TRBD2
TGTGCCAGTAGTATGGGAGGGGACGGTACCTACGAGCAGTACTTC
CASSMGGDGTYEQYF
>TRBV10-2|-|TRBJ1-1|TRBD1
TGCGCCAGCAGTGAGTCGACAGGGTGGGCCACTGAAGCTTTCTTT
CASSESTGWATEAFF
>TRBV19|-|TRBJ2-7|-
TGTGCCAGTAGTATTAAGTCCGGTGACGAGCAGTACTTC
CASSIKSGDEQYF
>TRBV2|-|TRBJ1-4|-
TGTGCCAGCAGTGAAGCGGTGGCAGGGACAAATGAAAAACTGTTTTTT
CASSEAVAGTNEKLFF
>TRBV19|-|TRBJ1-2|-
TGTGCCAGTAGTAGAGTTGATGGCTACACCTTC
CASSRVDGYTF
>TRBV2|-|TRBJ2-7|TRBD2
TGTGCCAGCAGACCGGGGGGAGGGGCGTCCTACGAGCAGTACTTC
CASRPGGGASYEQYF
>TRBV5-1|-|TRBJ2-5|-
TGCGCCAGCAGCTTGGTGTATAGGGAGCAAGAGACCCAGTACTTC
CASSLVYREQETQYF
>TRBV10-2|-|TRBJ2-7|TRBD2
TGCGCCAGCACCCAAGGGACTAGCGGGGGCTACGAGCAGTACTTC
CASTQGTSGGYEQYF
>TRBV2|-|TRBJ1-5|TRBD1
TGTGCCAGCAGTGAAGGAGCAGGGGGGGGACAGCCCCAGCATTTT
CASSEGAGGGQPQHF
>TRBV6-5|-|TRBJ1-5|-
TGTGCCAGCAGCCCCGGCCGGTTGGGGCCCCAGCATTTT
CASSPGRLGPQHF
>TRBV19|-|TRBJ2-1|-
TGTGCCAGTAGTACCGGGTCCGCGGCGAGGGATGAGCAGTTCTTC
CASSTGSAARDEQFF
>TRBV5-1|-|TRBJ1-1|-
TGCGCCAGCAGCGAATCAGTCAGGGCCATGAACACTGAAGCTTTCTTT
CASSESVRAMNTEAFF
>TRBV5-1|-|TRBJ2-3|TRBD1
TGCGCCAGCAGCTTGGCGGGGACAGGGGTGAAAGATACGCAGTATTTT
CASSLAGTGVKDTQYF
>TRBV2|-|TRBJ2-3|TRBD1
TGTGCCAGCAGTGAAGCCGGGACAGGGGGCACAGATACGCAGTATTTT
CASSEAGTGGTDTQYF